This passage covers 16 T cell receptor beta chains from one sample sequenced in a study of cytotoxic CD8 clonotypes in ibrutinib-treated CLL. Sequenced by immunoSEQ multiplex PCR; TCRdb stores in-frame clones only, minus some. This table has roughly 200,000 clones, approximately 68% appearing once. The sequencing used PBMCs, collected after 24 months of ibrutinib treatment. All receptors derive from a human donor with chronic lymphocytic leukemia.

This chain links TRBV9 with TRBJ1-1; D is perhaps TRBD1 (5 bases). The V gene lost 0 bases and the J gene lost 5 bases, with 11 bases spanning the gap. This CDR3 is built from 14 residues. Germline V lookup: CDR1 SGDLS, CDR2 YYNGEE. This CDR3 is CASSVATGWTEAFF. The CDR3 DNA follows: TGTGCCAGCAGCGTAGCAACAGGCTGGACTGAAGCTTTCTTT.

The chain combines TRBV27 with TRBJ1-1; D unresolved. CDR3 length equals 13 residues. Between the trimmed V and J ends, which lost 3 bases and 4 bases, there was a span of 9 bases. The germline V gene has CDR1 MNHEY and CDR2 SMNVEV (reference sequence). Here the CDR3 reads CASSFSPSTEAFF. The CDR3 DNA reads TGTGCCAGCAGTTTTTCGCCGAGCACTGAAGCTTTCTTT.

This clone was recorded a few times. The chain uses TRBV7-9 and TRBJ1-5; D unclear. Trimming took 1 base from V and 13 from J, leaving 11 bases between them. This CDR3 is built from 12 residues. Germline-derived CDR1 and CDR2 are SEHNR and FQNEAQ (reference sequence). The CDR3 nucleotides read TGTGCCAGCAGCTTAGATTTGGCCCTACAGCATTTT. Translated, it gives CASSLDLALQHF. Full variable domain (outside the CDR3, taken from reference TRBV7-9 and TRBJ1-5): DTGVSQNPRHKITKRGQNVTFRCDPISEHNRLYWYRQTLGQGPEFLTYFQNEAQLEKSRLLSDRFSAERPKGSFSTLEIQRTEQGDSAMYLCASSLDLALQHFGDGTRLSIL.

The V and J genes are TRBV7-9 and TRBJ2-7; no clear D. V lost 4 bases, J lost 2 bases, and 12 bases lay in between. Per the germline V gene, CDR1 is SEHNR and CDR2 is FQNEAQ (reference sequence). This CDR3 has 14 residues. CDR3 DNA sequence: TGTGCCAGCAGCTGGACGGCTTATCCCTACGAGCAGTACTTC. The encoded protein is CASSWTAYPYEQYF.

This chain uses TRBV28 with TRBJ2-5; a weak D match, TRBD1 (6 bases). The CDR3 covers 13 residues. Germline loops: CDR1 MDHEN, CDR2 SYDVKM. V lost 7 bases, J lost 2 bases, and 11 bases lay in between. The CDR3 sequence: CASNSGQQETQYF. The CDR3 DNA follows: TGTGCCAGCAATTCAGGACAGCAAGAGACCCAGTACTTC.

The gene calls are TRBV19 and TRBJ2-7; 7 nucleotides align to TRBD1. This CDR3 contains 12 residues. Trimming at V came to 9 bases and at J to 5 bases, leaving 7 bases not matched to a gene. Germline CDR1 LNHDA, CDR2 SQIVND (reference sequence). DNA of the CDR3: TGTGCCAGCGGGACAGCCCCCCACGAGCAGTACTTC. It specifies CASGTAPHEQYF.

The gene calls are TRBV27 and TRBJ2-5; D gene uncertain. The CDR3 spans 16 residues. Looked up from germline, CDR1 is MNHEY and CDR2 is SMNVEV (reference sequence). Trimming removed 10 bases at V and 0 bases at J, with 21 bases between. DNA for the CDR3: TGTGCCACCAGAAGGTACGGTATTCCGTACCAAGAGACCCAGTACTTC. Its translation is CATRRYGIPYQETQYF.

This clone showed up just a few times. In nucleotides, the CDR3 is TGTGCCAGCAGTTTGGGGGGAGATGAGCAGTTCTTC. As protein: CASSLGGDEQFF. The chain is built from TRBV6-5 and TRBJ2-1; perhaps TRBD2 as D (6 bases). The germline V gene encodes CDR1 MNHEY and CDR2 SVGAGI. V was shortened by 4 bases and J by 8 bases, with 9 bases between the two germline ends. CDR3 length equals 12 residues.

The CDR3 spells CASSQDFGGQPQHF. The CDR3 DNA follows: TGCGCCAGCAGCCAAGATTTCGGAGGTCAGCCCCAGCATTTT. J is TRBJ1-5 and V is TRBV4-3; D not certain. Between the trimmed V and J ends, which lost 0 bases and 6 bases, there was a span of 9 bases. Germline V lookup: CDR1 LGHNA, CDR2 YSLEER. This CDR3 is built from 14 residues.

This clone was picked up a small number of times. This chain uses TRBV19 with TRBJ2-7; a possible D gene is TRBD1 (5 bases). V shed 6 bases and J shed 1 base, with 13 bases lying between them. The CDR3 runs 14 residues. Germline CDR1 and CDR2: LNHDA and SQIVND (reference sequence). The CDR3 DNA reads as TGTGCCAGTAGCTCAATGGGGCTTTCCTACGAGCAGTACTTC. It yields the protein CASSSMGLSYEQYF.

The CDR3 nucleotides are TGTGCCAGCAGGATGATCTACAGGGGGCTAGGCGAGCAGTACTTC. This translates into CASRMIYRGLGEQYF. This chain uses TRBV5-5 with TRBJ2-7; 9 nucleotides match TRBD1. V gave up 5 bases and J gave up 6 bases; unmatched junction bases: 12. CDR3 length: 15 residues. Germline V CDR1 and CDR2: SGHKS, YYEKEE (reference sequence). The entire variable domain, with the rest obtained from reference TRBV5-5 and TRBJ2-7, is as follows: DAGVTQSPTHLIKTRGQQVTLRCSPISGHKSVSWYQQVLGQGPQFIFQYYEKEERGRGNFPDRFSARQFPNYSSELNVNALLLGDSALYLCASRMIYRGLGEQYFGPGTRLTVT.

A few counts support this clone. The chain combines TRBV4-2 with TRBJ2-3; no firm D call. With 5 bases removed from V and 3 bases from J, the gap between germline ends came to 9 bases. CDR1 is LGHNA, CDR2 YNFKEQ, per germline. CDR3 size: 13 residues. The CDR3 DNA follows: TGTGCCAGCAGCGGGGTGGGGACAGATACGCAGTATTTT. This encodes CASSGVGTDTQYF.

The chain uses TRBV7-9 and TRBJ2-3; D could derive from TRBD1 or TRBD2 (5 bases each). Between the trimmed V and J ends, which lost 1 base and 4 bases, there was a span of 15 bases. Germline lookup yields CDR1 SEHNR and CDR2 FQNEAQ (reference sequence). The CDR3 consists of 16 residues. CDR3 region: CASSLVLGDGSDTQYF. The CDR3 DNA sequence: TGTGCCAGCAGCTTAGTATTAGGGGACGGCTCAGATACGCAGTATTTT. Variable domain in full (rest from reference TRBV7-9 and TRBJ2-3): DTGVSQNPRHKITKRGQNVTFRCDPISEHNRLYWYRQTLGQGPEFLTYFQNEAQLEKSRLLSDRFSAERPKGSFSTLEIQRTEQGDSAMYLCASSLVLGDGSDTQYFGPGTRLTVL.

A few counts support this clone. The chain links TRBV7-3 to TRBJ2-7, with D uncertain. The ends were cut back, 3 bases at V and 1 base at J, with 10 bases in the middle. In germline, CDR1 is SGHTA, CDR2 FQGTGA. This CDR3 spans 14 amino acids. This CDR3 is CASSLDGVSYEQYF. The CDR3 coding sequence is TGTGCCAGCAGCTTGGACGGTGTTTCCTACGAGCAGTACTTC.

The chain carries TRBV23-1 and TRBJ2-7, with TRBD2 identical over 15 bases. TRBV23-1 is labeled an ORF, and its function is uncertain. This CDR3 region has 17 residues. Trimming cost V 2 bases and J 4 bases; bases outside gene matches: 6. The CDR3 reads CASSQGGLAGGLYEQYF. The CDR3 DNA reads TGCGCCAGCAGTCAAGGGGGACTAGCGGGAGGACTATACGAGCAGTACTTC.

The chain links TRBV19 to TRBJ1-3, with TRBD1 identical over 9 bases. Germline V gene sequence: CDR1 LNHDA, CDR2 SQIVND (reference sequence). J lost 1 base, V lost 3 bases, and 7 bases had no gene match. The length of the CDR3 is 17 residues. For the CDR3, the DNA is TGTGCCAGTAGTATTCGTGGGACAGGGTTTTCTGGAAACACCATATATTTT. It is translated as CASSIRGTGFSGNTIYF.